A selection of T cell receptor beta chains follows, all from one sample in a study of T cells after yellow fever vaccination. TCRdb reanalysed the 5' RACE reads using MiXCR and keeps one entry per CDR3 protein. This sample yields under 200,000 distinct CDR3 sequences, of which almost 7% are seen a single time; under 3% belongs to the top ten. Sequenced material: CD4+ T cells sorted from PBMCs, taken more than 4 days after the first yellow fever vaccination. Receptors originate from a man aged 18 to 30 who received the YFV17D yellow fever vaccine. Each CDR3 is given with its conserved first and last residue. The D gene is left open where the match is weak. Some rows have no size entry. The others give once, few or many, or a class for an expanded clone.

size: many
D: NA
J: TRBJ2-3
V: TRBV29-1
DNA: TGCAGCGCGTCTGACAGCCGCACAGATACGCAGTATTTT
CDR3: CSASDSRTDTQYF

size: many
D: NA
J: TRBJ1-5
V: TRBV20-1
DNA: TGCAGTGCCCTTAGTGTCAGCAATCAGCCCCAGCATTTT
CDR3: CSALSVSNQPQHF

size: many
D: NA
J: TRBJ2-3
V: TRBV7-3
DNA: TGTGCCAGCAGCTTAAGAAGGCAGCGGAATCCTTGGGGGGGCACAGATACGCAGTATTTT
CDR3: CASSLRRQRNPWGGTDTQYF

size: few
D: NA
J: TRBJ2-5
V: TRBV24-1
DNA: TGTGCCACCAGTGATTTCGGCAGCCAAGAGACCCAGTACTTC
CDR3: CATSDFGSQETQYF

size: many
D: NA
J: TRBJ2-3
V: TRBV6-5
DNA: TGTGCCAGCAGTTACTCCGGGATCGGCCAAACAGATACGCAGTATTTT
CDR3: CASSYSGIGQTDTQYF

size: NA
D: NA
J: TRBJ2-6
V: TRBV13
DNA: TGTGCCAGCAGCGTCGGCCCCATCTCTGGGGCCAACGTCCTGACTTTC
CDR3: CASSVGPISGANVLTF

size: many
D: NA
J: TRBJ1-1
V: TRBV24-1
DNA: TGTGCCACCAGTGATCCGGGTCCCTTGAACACTGAAGCTTTCTTT
CDR3: CATSDPGPLNTEAFF

size: NA
D: NA
J: TRBJ1-2
V: TRBV29-1
DNA: TGCAGCGTTGGTTTCCCGGGGACGGGACGGGGCTACACCTTC
CDR3: CSVGFPGTGRGYTF

size: many
D: NA
J: TRBJ2-3
V: TRBV5-4
DNA: TGTGCCAGCAGCAAAGCAGGGGCCGGCACAGATACGCAGTATTTT
CDR3: CASSKAGAGTDTQYF

size: few
D: NA
J: TRBJ1-6
V: TRBV7-9
DNA: TGTGCCAGCAGCTTAGGACTCTATAATTCACCCCTCCACTTT
CDR3: CASSLGLYNSPLHF

size: many
D: TRBD2
J: TRBJ2-3
V: TRBV6-2/TRBV6-3
DNA: TGTGCCAGCAGTCGTGGACTAGCGGGGGCCACAGATACGCAGTATTTT
CDR3: CASSRGLAGATDTQYF

size: many
D: NA
J: TRBJ1-2
V: TRBV2
DNA: TGTGCCAGCAGTGAGTTCCGGGTTAACTATGGCTACACCTTC
CDR3: CASSEFRVNYGYTF

size: many
D: TRBD1
J: TRBJ2-7
V: TRBV20-1
DNA: TGCAGTGCTAGGCCGCGGACAGGTAACACGTACGAGCAGTACTTC
CDR3: CSARPRTGNTYEQYF

size: many
D: NA
J: TRBJ1-1
V: TRBV5-1
DNA: TGCGCCAGCAGCTTGACCGCCGGGAACACTGAAGCTTTCTTT
CDR3: CASSLTAGNTEAFF

size: few
D: TRBD1
J: TRBJ2-1
V: TRBV11-2
DNA: TGTGCCAGCAGCTCCTACCCCCCGGGACAGGGGCATGAGCAGTTCTTC
CDR3: CASSSYPPGQGHEQFF

size: NA
D: TRBD1
J: TRBJ1-1
V: TRBV5-1
DNA: TGCGCCAGCAGCAAAGGGACAGGGGTAATGAACACTGAAGCTTTCTTT
CDR3: CASSKGTGVMNTEAFF

size: few
D: NA
J: TRBJ1-2
V: TRBV28
DNA: TGTGCCAGCACCATTTCGACAGGCTATGGCTACACCTTC
CDR3: CASTISTGYGYTF

size: NA
D: NA
J: TRBJ1-1
V: TRBV20-1
DNA: TGCAGTGCTAAGGGGTTAGGCACTGAAGCTTTCTTT
CDR3: CSAKGLGTEAFF

size: many
D: NA
J: TRBJ2-7
V: TRBV4-1
DNA: TGCGCCAGCAGCCAAGTCTTAGGGGAGCAGTACTTC
CDR3: CASSQVLGEQYF

size: many
D: NA
J: TRBJ1-5
V: TRBV27
DNA: TGTGCCATCCGCCCCGGACAGTACAATCAGCCCCAGCATTTT
CDR3: CAIRPGQYNQPQHF

size: many
D: NA
J: TRBJ2-2
V: TRBV27
DNA: TGTGCCAGCAGTTCGCGTGGAGACAGAATAACCGGGGAGCTGTTTTTT
CDR3: CASSSRGDRITGELFF

size: few
D: NA
J: TRBJ2-5
V: TRBV7-2
DNA: TGTGCCAGCAGCTTCGCCGACCAAGAGACCCAGTACTTC
CDR3: CASSFADQETQYF

size: many
D: NA
J: TRBJ2-3
V: TRBV5-1
DNA: TGCGCCAGCAGTTCTAACGGCCGGATCACAGATACGCAGTATTTT
CDR3: CASSSNGRITDTQYF

size: many
D: TRBD2
J: TRBJ2-1
V: TRBV29-1
DNA: TGCAGCGTTGGGGGGGGGGAGACCTACAATGAGCAGTTCTTC
CDR3: CSVGGGETYNEQFF

size: few
D: TRBD1
J: TRBJ2-5
V: TRBV20-1
DNA: TGCAGTGCCCCAAGGACCGGGACAGGGGGCCTAGAGACCCAGTACTTC
CDR3: CSAPRTGTGGLETQYF